This TCR beta chain appears in the sequencing data of a study of blood T cell repertoires in COVID-19. Overall study context: PBMCs, B-cell-depleted T cells, or T cells provided the cDNA or gDNA that made up the material.

Method: immunoSEQ multiplex PCR; TCRdb's copy keeps in-frame clones and lacks some. The data contain about 300,000 clones, approximately 90% of them singletons. The age range of participants was roughly 18 to 90 years, with residence in fewer than 25 US areas. For recovered donors of Cohort 3, there were two negative PCRs, clearance, or symptom resolution. The CDR3 is 19 residues long. With V trimmed by 4 bases and J by 0 bases, 14 bases remained unmatched. Germline V gives CDR1 MNHNS, CDR2 SASEGT. V and J are TRBV6-1 and TRBJ1-4; 7 bases map to TRBD1. This receptor was taken from a woman between 18 and 29 years old who had recovered from COVID-19. Material for sequencing was PBMCs or T cells enriched from blood (not recorded which). The CDR3 region has the DNA TGTGCCAGCAGTGCCTCCGGGGGGGGACAGTCAGCAACTAATGAAAAACTGTTTTTT. This sequence encodes CASSASGGGQSATNEKLFF.